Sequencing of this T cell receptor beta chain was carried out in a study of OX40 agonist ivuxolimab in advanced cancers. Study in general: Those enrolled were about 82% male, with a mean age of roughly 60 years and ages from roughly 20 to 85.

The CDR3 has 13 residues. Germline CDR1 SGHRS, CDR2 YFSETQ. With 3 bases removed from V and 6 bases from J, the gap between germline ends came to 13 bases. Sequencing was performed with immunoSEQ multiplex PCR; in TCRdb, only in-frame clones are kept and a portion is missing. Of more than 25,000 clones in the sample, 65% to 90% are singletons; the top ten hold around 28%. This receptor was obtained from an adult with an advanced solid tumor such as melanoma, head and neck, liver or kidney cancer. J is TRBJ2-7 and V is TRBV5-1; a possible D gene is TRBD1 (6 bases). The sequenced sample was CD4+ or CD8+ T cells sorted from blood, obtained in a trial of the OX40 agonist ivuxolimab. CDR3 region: CASSSNYRVEQYF. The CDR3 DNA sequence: TGCGCCAGCAGCTCCAATTACAGGGTCGAGCAGTACTTC.